The present entry profiles one TCR beta chain with its context. The target antigen is unknown. The sample originates from a study of post-analysis software for immune sequencing data. About the study: Relapsing-remitting, secondary progressive and progressive-relapsing multiple sclerosis courses were included. Overall study findings and caveats: Samples from one preparation batch, clustered by F measure, grouped strongly together. When compared against controls, multiple sclerosis patients showed significantly lower normalized Chao1 diversity. Among five TRBV segments more frequent in patients than controls were TRBV5-6, TRBV5-1 and TRBV20-1.

CDR1 and CDR2 (germline): SNHLY, FYNNEI. This CDR3 spans 13 amino acids. Trimming cost V 8 bases and J 2 bases, with 13 bases left between them. Each TCR beta cDNA library carried unique molecular identifiers. Once about 0.95 to 10 million T cells were used, hundreds of thousands of cDNA molecules resulted. TCRdb called the PCR reads again in MiXCR, with one record for every CDR3 protein. Altogether about 500,000 distinct CDR3 sequences are present, around 40% being singletons, with the ten largest covering 12%. The chain carries TRBV2 and TRBJ2-7; D call uncertain. This sequence originates from a girl between 10 and 17 years old with multiple sclerosis. Specimen: blood. For the CDR3, the DNA is TGTGCCAGCCTATTCACGTCGACCTACGAGCAGTACTTC. Its protein product is CASLFTSTYEQYF.